This TCR beta chain came from a study of blood T cells in healthy people across ages. Losses at the gene ends were 8 bases for V and 6 bases for J; bases not matched to a gene: 6. The CDR3 runs 14 residues. In germline, CDR1 is SNHLY, CDR2 FYNNEI. Next came a second PCR, run for about 6 to 12 cycles, which used a sample-barcoded 5' primer along with a J-beta primer mix. A template-switch adaptor that had 12 random nucleotides put a tag on each cDNA molecule. TCRdb itself ran the 5' RACE reads through MiXCR, one entry per CDR3 protein. The sample includes around 1,000,000 distinct CDR3 sequences, approximately 26% seen only once; the top ten take 0.65% to 0.95%. The same data also went into a second study, on T cells of mothers and their children. In that study: Sample barcodes and 2-4 random nucleotides were added by the M1S primer of the second PCR. Every mother supplied over 8 million TCR beta CDR3 reads and every child 2.5 million to 3.5 million. The overlap seen between related mothers and children slightly exceeded that of unrelated pairs, though not significantly.

The chain carries TRBV2 and TRBJ2-1; 11 nucleotides line up with TRBD2. The specimen was blood. This TCR came from a girl under 10 years old in good health. The CDR3 loop reads CASVSSGGPNEQFF. CDR3 in DNA: TGTGCCAGCGTGTCTAGCGGGGGGCCCAATGAGCAGTTCTTC.